A single T cell receptor (beta chain) is shown here with its context. Its antigen is still unknown. This sample is drawn from a study of cytomegalovirus exposure and HLA in healthy donors. Points from the study as a whole: There were a few CMV-associated chains whose specificity for CMV antigens was confirmed in vitro. Sequences of the TCR beta chain were said to predict the HLA-A and HLA-B alleles of most subjects accurately. There was a cluster of highly shared sequence variants that was likely a sequencing artifact.

PCR amplification relied on 60 Vbeta primers (plus 13 Jbeta primers). This table comes from immunoSEQ multiplex PCR, and its TCRdb copy is limited to in-frame clones, with some not included. The sample contains some 100,000 clones, roughly 83% of which appear only once. Trimming cost V 2 bases and J 4 bases; bases outside gene matches: 7. This CDR3 is built from 15 residues. Per the germline V gene, CDR1 is SGHTA and CDR2 is FQGTGA. Material for sequencing was PBMCs. This TCR derives from a male donor in good health and CMV-seropositive. This chain joins TRBV7-3 and TRBJ2-7; 8 positions match TRBD2. CDR3 sequence reads: CASSLAGGTFYEQYF. In DNA form, the CDR3 reads TGTGCCAGCAGCTTAGCGGGGGGAACCTTTTACGAGCAGTACTTC.